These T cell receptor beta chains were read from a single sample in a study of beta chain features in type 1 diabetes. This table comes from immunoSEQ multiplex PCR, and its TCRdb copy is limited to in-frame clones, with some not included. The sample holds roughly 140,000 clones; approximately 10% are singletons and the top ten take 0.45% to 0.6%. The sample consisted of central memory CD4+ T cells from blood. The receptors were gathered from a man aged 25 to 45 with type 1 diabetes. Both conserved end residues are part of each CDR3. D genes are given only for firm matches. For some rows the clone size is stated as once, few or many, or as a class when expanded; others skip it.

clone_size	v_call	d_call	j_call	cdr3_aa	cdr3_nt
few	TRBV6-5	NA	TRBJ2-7	CASKVRDMTYEQYF	TGTGCCAGCAAGGTTCGGGACATGACCTACGAGCAGTACTTC
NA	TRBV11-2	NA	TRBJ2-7	CASSSAGYEQYF	TGTGCCAGCAGTTCAGCAGGGTACGAGCAGTACTTC
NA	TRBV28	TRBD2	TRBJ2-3	CASSQTSGTGDTQYF	TGTGCCAGCAGTCAAACTAGCGGGACGGGAGATACGCAGTATTTT
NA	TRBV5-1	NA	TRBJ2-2	CASSLARDNTGELFF	TGCGCCAGCAGCTTGGCGCGGGATAACACCGGGGAGCTGTTTTTT
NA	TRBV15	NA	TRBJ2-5	CATSRGLGDAETQYF	TGTGCCACCAGCAGAGGACTAGGGGACGCAGAGACCCAGTACTTC
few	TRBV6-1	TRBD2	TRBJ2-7	CASSELSGGRAYEQYF	TGTGCCAGCAGTGAACTCAGCGGGGGACGGGCCTACGAGCAGTACTTC
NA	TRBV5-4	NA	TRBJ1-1	CASSLDPENTEAFF	TGTGCCAGCAGCTTGGACCCAGAAAACACTGAAGCTTTCTTT
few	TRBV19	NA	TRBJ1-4	CASSIRRDEKLFF	TGTGCCAGTAGTATCCGGAGAGATGAAAAACTGTTTTTT
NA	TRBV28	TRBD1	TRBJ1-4	CASSLIGTGFYKLFF	TGTGCCAGCAGTCTAATCGGGACAGGGTTTTACAAACTGTTTTTT
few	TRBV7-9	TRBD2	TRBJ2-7	CASSSTTSGRGGSYEQYF	TGTGCCAGCAGCTCGACAACTAGCGGGAGGGGTGGCTCCTACGAGCAGTACTTC
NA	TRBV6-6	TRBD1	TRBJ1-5	CASSYDRDGNQPQHF	TGTGCCAGCAGTTACGACAGGGATGGCAATCAGCCCCAGCATTTT
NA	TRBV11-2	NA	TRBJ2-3	CASSLDSFAAQYF	TGTGCCAGCAGCTTAGACTCATTCGCGGCGCAGTATTTT
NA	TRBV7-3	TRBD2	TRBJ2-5	CASSPQWSGIETQYF	TGTGCCAGCAGCCCACAATGGAGCGGGATAGAGACCCAGTACTTC
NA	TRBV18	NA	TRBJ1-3	CASSLRQVSGNTIYF	TGTGCCAGCTCACTAAGACAGGTCTCTGGAAACACCATATATTTT
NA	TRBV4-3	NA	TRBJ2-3	CASSPSGVTDTQYF	TGCGCCAGCAGCCCCTCGGGGGTAACAGATACGCAGTATTTT
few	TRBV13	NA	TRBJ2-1	CASSFLRLVREQFF	TGTGCCAGCAGCTTCCTTCGACTAGTTCGTGAGCAGTTCTTC
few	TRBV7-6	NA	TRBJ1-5	CASSLEWMWASNQPQHF	TGTGCCAGCAGCTTAGAGTGGATGTGGGCTAGCAATCAGCCCCAGCATTTT
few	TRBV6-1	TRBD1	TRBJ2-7	CASRRGQVSSYEQYF	TGTGCCAGCAGAAGGGGACAGGTGAGCTCCTACGAGCAGTACTTC
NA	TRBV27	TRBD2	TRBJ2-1	CASSLGPTSGYNEQFF	TGTGCCAGCAGTTTAGGACCGACTAGCGGCTACAATGAGCAGTTCTTC
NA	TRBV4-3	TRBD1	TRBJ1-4	CASSQPQGIGEKLFF	TGCGCCAGCAGCCAACCACAGGGGATAGGCGAAAAACTGTTTTTT
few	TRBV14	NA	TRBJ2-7	CASSPGLYYEQYF	TGTGCCAGCAGCCCGGGACTGTACTACGAGCAGTACTTC
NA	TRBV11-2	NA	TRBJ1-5	CASSAGQNQPQHF	TGTGCCAGCAGCGCCGGACAGAATCAGCCCCAGCATTTT
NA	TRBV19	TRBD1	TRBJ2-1	CASIDPGQGARNEQFF	TGTGCCAGTATCGACCCGGGACAGGGGGCGCGGAATGAGCAGTTCTTC